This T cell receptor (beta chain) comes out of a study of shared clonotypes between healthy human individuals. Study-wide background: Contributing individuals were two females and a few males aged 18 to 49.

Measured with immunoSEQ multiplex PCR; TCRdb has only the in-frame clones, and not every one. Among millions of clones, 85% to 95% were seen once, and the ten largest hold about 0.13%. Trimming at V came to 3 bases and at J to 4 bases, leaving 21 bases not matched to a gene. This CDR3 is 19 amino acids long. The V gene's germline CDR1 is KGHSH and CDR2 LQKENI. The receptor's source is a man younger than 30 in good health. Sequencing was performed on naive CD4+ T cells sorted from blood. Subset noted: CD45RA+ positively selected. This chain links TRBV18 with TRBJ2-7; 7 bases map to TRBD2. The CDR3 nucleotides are TGTGCCAGCTCACCGCTCCCACCCGGTCCAGCGGGGACTTGGTACGAGCAGTACTTC. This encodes CASSPLPPGPAGTWYEQYF.